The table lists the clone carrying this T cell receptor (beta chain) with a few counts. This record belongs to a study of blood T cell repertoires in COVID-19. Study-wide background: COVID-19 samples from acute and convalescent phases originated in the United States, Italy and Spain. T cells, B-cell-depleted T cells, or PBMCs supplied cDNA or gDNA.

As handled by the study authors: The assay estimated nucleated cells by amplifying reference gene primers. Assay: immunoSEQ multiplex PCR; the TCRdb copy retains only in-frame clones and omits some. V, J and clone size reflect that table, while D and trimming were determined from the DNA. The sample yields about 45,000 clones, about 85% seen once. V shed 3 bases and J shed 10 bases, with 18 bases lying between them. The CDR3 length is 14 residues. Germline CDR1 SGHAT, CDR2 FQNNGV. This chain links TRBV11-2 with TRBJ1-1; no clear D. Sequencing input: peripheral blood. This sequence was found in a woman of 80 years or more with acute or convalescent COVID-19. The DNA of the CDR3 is TGTGCCAGCAGCTTGGGAGACCCAACCCTGGGAGCTTTCTTT. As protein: CASSLGDPTLGAFF.